This entry lists 5 T cell receptor beta chains sequenced from one sample in a study of T cells in Graves' hyperthyroidism and ophthalmopathy. Amplified regions were TCR beta CDR3 sequences from RNA transcripts. TCR CDR3 underwent first-round RT-PCR with the HTBI primer set. TCRdb used MiXCR to reprocess the multiplex PCR reads, holding one entry per CDR3 protein. The table shows around 340,000 distinct CDR3 sequences, with approximately 17% occurring only once. Sequenced sample: blood. These receptors all stem from a woman younger than 45 with Graves' hyperthyroidism that later progressed to Graves' ophthalmopathy.

This clonotype was counted a few times. This chain connects TRBV28 to TRBJ1-6, with D possibly matching TRBD1 (5 bases). The germline V gene has CDR1 MDHEN and CDR2 SYDVKM. V gave up 2 bases and J gave up 13 bases, with 15 bases separating them. CDR3 length: 14 amino acids. The CDR3 protein is CASSLGKVGAPLHF. CDR3 in DNA: TGTGCCAGCAGTTTAGGCAAGGTCGGGGCGCCCCTCCACTTT.

This clonotype has a count of ten or more. This chain links TRBV28 with TRBJ1-5; tentatively, D is TRBD1 (5 bases). This CDR3 is 15 amino acids long. V was shortened by 10 bases and J by 2 bases, with 18 bases between the two germline ends. Germline V gives CDR1 MDHEN, CDR2 SYDVKM. The CDR3 nucleotides are TGTGCCATAAGGGCCTTCGAAGGGGGCAATCAGCCCCAGCATTTT. It yields the protein CAIRAFEGGNQPQHF.

This clonotype was recorded many times. The V call is TRBV11-2, the J call TRBJ1-3; no firm D call. The CDR3 spans 13 residues. With 5 bases removed from V and 4 bases from J, the gap between germline ends came to 9 bases. Germline loops: CDR1 SGHAT, CDR2 FQNNGV. CDR3 sequence reads: CASSTDQGNTIYF. The DNA for the CDR3 is TGTGCCAGCAGCACAGACCAAGGAAACACCATATATTTT.

This chain links TRBV6-2 or TRBV6-3 with TRBJ2-1; no firm D call. This CDR3 spans 13 amino acids. Germline lookup yields CDR1 MNHEY and CDR2 SVGEGT. V was clipped by 0 bases and J by 4 bases, with 4 bases between them. CDR3 in amino acids: CASSYSPYNEQFF. CDR3 nucleotide sequence: TGTGCCAGCAGTTACTCACCGTACAATGAGCAGTTCTTC.

This chain joins TRBV19 and TRBJ1-2; D gene unclear. The CDR3 is made up of 12 amino acids. Trimming left V 5 bases short and J 4 bases short, with 8 bases between. Germline V gene sequence: CDR1 LNHDA, CDR2 SQIVND (reference sequence). CDR3 bases: TGTGCCAGTAGTGCCCAGCTCTATGGCTACACCTTC. This codes for CASSAQLYGYTF.